This TCR beta chain was obtained from a study of T cell clonotyping in hematopoietic cell transplantation. General observations from the study: CD4 and CD8 repertoire contributions could not be separated without sorting. After transplant, recipient diversity fell while pathologically expanded clonotypes grew through day 180. Higher Inverse Simpson Index values in graft donor and pretransplant recipient predicted broader posttransplant TCR diversity.

Produced via immunoSEQ multiplex PCR; TCRdb's table is partial and in-frame only. The table records 10,000 to 15,000 clones, approximately 90% of them present only once. The CDR3 consists of 17 residues. The germline V gene encodes CDR1 SGHTA and CDR2 FQGNSA. Trimming cost V 2 bases and J 2 bases; bases outside gene matches: 11. Turning to this clone: What it binds is not known.

The receptor's source is a woman between 45 and 60 years old in good health. Some clones in this sample may be carry-over from other donors' samples. The J gene is TRBJ1-2, the V gene TRBV7-2; TRBD1 matches 7 bases. Sequenced: peripheral blood mononuclear cells. CDR3 sequence reads: CASSLLPPPTGNYGYTF. Written as DNA, the CDR3 is TGTGCCAGCAGCTTACTTCCACCTCCGACAGGGAACTATGGCTACACCTTC.